One and the same sample provided the 12 T cell receptor beta chains below, sequenced in a study of blood T cells in healthy people across ages. The second PCR ran roughly 7 to 12 cycles with a sample-barcoded 5' primer and J-beta primers. TCRdb processed the 5' RACE reads anew with MiXCR; each CDR3 protein has one entry. The sample gives about 1,800,000 distinct CDR3 sequences, 28% of which show up once; about 7.7% is in the top ten. Source material: blood. These receptors were obtained from a woman in her thirties in good health.

The J gene is TRBJ2-2, the V gene TRBV3-1, with D perhaps given as TRBD1 or TRBD2 (6 bases each). CDR1 is LGHDT, CDR2 YNNKEL, per germline (reference sequence). CDR3 length: 19 residues. V dropped 5 bases and J dropped 2 bases, with 24 bases sitting between them. The DNA of the CDR3 is TGTGCCAGCAGCGGATATACCGCAGGGGACTTGCTCAACACCGGGGAGCTGTTTTTT. It is translated as CASSGYTAGDLLNTGELFF.

This clonotype appeared once. The V call is TRBV6-4, the J call TRBJ2-6; D may match TRBD1 or TRBD2 (5 bases each). The CDR3 consists of 15 residues. The V gene lost 4 bases and the J gene lost 18 bases, with 25 bases spanning the gap. Germline CDR1 MRHNA, CDR2 SNTAGT. In DNA form, the CDR3 reads TGTGCCAGCAGTGTGGGGTCATCCGGGGCCAACGCCCGGACTTTC. Amino acid sequence: CASSVGSSGANARTF.

The rearrangement joins TRBV3-1 to TRBJ2-7; 8 bases align to TRBD2. The CDR3 has 15 residues. V lost 6 bases and J lost 2; bases outside the gene matches: 9. Germline V gives CDR1 LGHDT, CDR2 YNNKEL (reference sequence). DNA of the CDR3: TGTGCCAGCAGACTAGAGTCGGGGGGGGCCTACGAGCAGTACTTC. This codes for CASRLESGGAYEQYF.

The rearrangement uses TRBV14 and TRBJ1-2; D not resolved. Germline values: CDR1 SGHDN, CDR2 FVKESK. V was clipped by 2 bases and J by 8 bases, with 15 bases between them. The CDR3 runs to 14 residues. Here the CDR3 DNA reads TGTGCCAGCAGCCAACTATTTGTAGCCGGAGGCTACACCTTC. It specifies CASSQLFVAGGYTF.

The rearrangement joins TRBV4-1 to TRBJ2-3; 13 bases line up with TRBD2. Losses at the gene ends were 3 bases for V and 6 bases for J; bases not matched to a gene: 6. CDR1 MGHRA and CDR2 YSYEKL come from the germline V gene. There are 16 residues in the CDR3. CDR3 DNA: TGCGCCAGCAGCCACGTACTAGCGGGGGGGCCGGATACGCAGTATTTT. Residues: CASSHVLAGGPDTQYF.

The gene calls are TRBV3-1 and TRBJ2-7, with TRBD1 as a possible D gene (5 bases). The germline V gene encodes CDR1 LGHDT and CDR2 YNNKEL (reference sequence). The V and J ends lost 3 bases and 1 base respectively, with 10 bases between them. This CDR3 has 14 residues. Written as DNA, the CDR3 is TGTGCCAGCAGCCATGACGACAGATCCTACGAGCAGTACTTC. Amino acids: CASSHDDRSYEQYF.

The V call is TRBV30, the J call TRBJ2-5; 9 bases line up with TRBD2. The germline gives CDR1 GTSNPN, CDR2 SVGIG (reference sequence). This CDR3 region has 17 residues. J lost 11 bases, V lost 0 bases, and 19 bases had no gene match. CDR3 nucleotide sequence: TGTGCCTGGAGTGTAAATAGCGGGAGTGGAGAGTTGGGGGAGCAGTACTTC. It is translated as CAWSVNSGSGELGEQYF.

The DNA of the CDR3 is TGCAGTGCTAGGCAGCAGATGAGCTCCTACAATGAGCAGTTCTTC. Translation: CSARQQMSSYNEQFF. The chain employs TRBV20-1 and TRBJ2-1; D is unresolved. The germline V and J ends were trimmed by 3 bases and 0 bases, with 12 bases remaining between them. This CDR3 is 15 amino acids long. Per germline, CDR1 DFQATT and CDR2 SNEGSKA (reference sequence).

The gene calls are TRBV6-4 and TRBJ2-3, with D hard to call. Germline V gene sequence: CDR1 MRHNA, CDR2 SNTAGT. With 4 bases removed from V and 11 bases from J, the gap between germline ends came to 13 bases. The CDR3 runs 12 residues. CDR3 bases: TGTGCCAGCAGTGGCCCGCGAGGAAGGCAGTATTTT. It yields the protein CASSGPRGRQYF.

Comment on this clonotype: A much larger clone sits a single nucleotide away, making a read error possible. The chain's CDR3 is CASSEKAKAKNIQYF. CDR3 sequence (DNA): TGTGCCAGCAGTGAGAAGGCTAAAGCCAAAAACATTCAGTACTTC. The chain is built from TRBV6-5 and TRBJ2-4; no clear D. The CDR3 has 15 amino acids. Germline CDR1 MNHEY, CDR2 SVGAGI. V lost 5 bases, J lost 0 bases, and 11 bases lay in between.

This chain joins TRBV12-3 or TRBV12-4 and TRBJ2-1, with D uncertain. The ends were cut back, 1 base at V and 3 bases at J, with 10 bases in the middle. The CDR3 runs 15 residues. CDR3 in DNA: TGTGCCAGCAGTTTAGGGGGTCCCTACTACAATGAGCAGTTCTTC. Protein: CASSLGGPYYNEQFF.

The sample holds a few counts of this clonotype. The chain joins TRBV5-1 to TRBJ2-1, with TRBD2 matching over 10 bases. Per the germline V gene, CDR1 is SGHRS and CDR2 is YFSETQ. The V gene end was trimmed by 2 bases and the J gene end by 7 bases; junction bases not matched to a gene: 6. The CDR3 extends over 15 amino acids. CDR3 in amino acids: CASSLAAGGSNEQFF. CDR3 bases: TGCGCCAGCAGCTTAGCAGCGGGAGGGAGTAATGAGCAGTTCTTC.